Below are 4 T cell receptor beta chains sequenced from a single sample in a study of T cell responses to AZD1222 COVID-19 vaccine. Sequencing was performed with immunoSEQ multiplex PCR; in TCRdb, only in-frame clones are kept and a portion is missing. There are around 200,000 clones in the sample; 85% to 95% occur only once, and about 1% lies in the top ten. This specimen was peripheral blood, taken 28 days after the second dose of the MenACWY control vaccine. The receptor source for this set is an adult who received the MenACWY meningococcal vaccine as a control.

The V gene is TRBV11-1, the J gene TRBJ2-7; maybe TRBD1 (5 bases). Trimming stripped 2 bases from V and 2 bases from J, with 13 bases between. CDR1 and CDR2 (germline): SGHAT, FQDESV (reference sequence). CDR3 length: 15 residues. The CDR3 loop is CASSLKQANAYEQYF. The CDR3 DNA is TGTGCCAGCAGCTTAAAACAGGCGAATGCCTACGAGCAGTACTTC.

This CDR3 is CASSPGEVESTQYF. CDR3 in DNA: TGTGCCAGCTCACCGGGAGAGGTAGAGTCGACCCAGTACTTC. The V gene is TRBV18, the J gene TRBJ2-5; possible D gene TRBD2, 5 bases. The ends were cut back, 3 bases at V and 7 bases at J, with 15 bases in the middle. The CDR3 loop spans 14 amino acids. Per germline, CDR1 KGHSH and CDR2 LQKENI. Full variable domain (remainder filled in from reference TRBV18 and TRBJ2-5): NAGVMQNPRHLVRRRGQEARLRCSPMKGHSHVYWYRQLPEEGLKFMVYLQKENIIDESGMPKERFSAEFPKEGPSILRIQQVVRGDSAAYFCASSPGEVESTQYFGPGTRLLVL.

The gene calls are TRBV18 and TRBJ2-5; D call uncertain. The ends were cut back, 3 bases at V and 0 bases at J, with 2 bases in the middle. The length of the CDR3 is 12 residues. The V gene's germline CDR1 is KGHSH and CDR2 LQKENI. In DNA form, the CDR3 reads TGTGCCAGCTCACCCAACCAAGAGACCCAGTACTTC. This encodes CASSPNQETQYF.

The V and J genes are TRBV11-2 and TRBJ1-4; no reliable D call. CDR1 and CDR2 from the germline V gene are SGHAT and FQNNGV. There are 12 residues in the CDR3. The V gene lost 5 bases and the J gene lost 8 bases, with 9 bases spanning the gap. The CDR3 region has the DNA TGTGCCAGCAGCCACGGGTGGGAAAAACTGTTTTTT. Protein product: CASSHGWEKLFF. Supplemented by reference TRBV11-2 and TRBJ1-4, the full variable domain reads EAGVAQSPRYKIIEKRQSVAFWCNPISGHATLYWYQQILGQGPKLLIQFQNNGVVDDSQLPKDRFSAERLKGVDSTLKIQPAKLEDSAVYLCASSHGWEKLFFGSGTQLSVL.